The source of this T cell receptor (beta chain) is a study of shared clonotypes between healthy human individuals (dated by TCRdb to the early 2020s). Study-level background: A few men and a couple of women, aged 18 to 49 years, made up the cohort. For each donor, CD4 naive and CD4 memory were each given three plates, CD8 naive was given two plates, and CD8 memory was given one plate. The study deeply sequenced blood TCR repertoires of five healthy adults to estimate repertoire size and the extent of clonotype sharing between individuals. To increase sequencing depth and limit assay-specific biases, different laboratories used diverse techniques to prepare libraries and sequence TCR repertoires. Leukapheresis yielded between about 0.85 and 9 billion PBMCs per donor. What the research found in general, with its limitations: Pairwise subsampling indicated that sequencing depth was expected to affect the degree of clonotype sharing among donors. Rarefaction of sorted-subset datasets indicated incomplete sequencing despite the large sequencing depth. Higher generation probabilities were observed for clonotypes shared by all four sorted-subset donors than for non-shared clonotypes. Only blood was sampled, and tissue TCR repertoires likely differ from those in blood. The small number of donors limited the genetic and exposure-history diversity represented. When a handful of donors were compared, the shared fraction of clonotypes was 5% to 6.5% for naive CD4, about 4% for naive CD8, more than 2% for memory CD4, and 0.35% to 0.4% for memory CD8. Larger estimated clonotype richness was generally found for naive subsets than for memory subsets.

TCR CDR3 regions were amplified from genomic DNA by multiplex PCR using the deep immunoSEQ assay. Genomic DNA extracted from each cell subset was distributed evenly over all wells of several immunoSEQ 96-well plates, and each plate served as one replicate. For sorted subsets, 200 to 250 ng genomic DNA, equal to approximately 30,000 T cell genomes, was loaded into each replicate PCR. The purified libraries were quantified using a Qubit 3.0 fluorometer, sized with a Bioanalyzer 2100, and then quantified again using the KAPA Library Quantification kit. A separate single-read 150-cycle Illumina NextSeq 550 flow cell was used to sequence each immunoSEQ 96-well plate. As for the original processing: Because only junctional sequences without quality scores were contained in the immunoSEQ output, filtering matching that applied to full-length reads could not be performed. Sequences were annotated with PyIR, a Python wrapper for IgBLAST v1.9, and V/J genes and CDR3 were assigned using IMGT germline references. Reads were removed for weak V/J assignments (E-value above 1e-6), missing CDR3, stop codons, out-of-frame junctions, or ambiguous translated residues. V3J clonotypes were defined as sequences sharing an identical inferred V gene, J gene, and CDR3 amino acid sequence. Percentage overlap between repertoires was computed as shared unique clonotypes divided by the size of the smaller repertoire. Three approaches were used to assess repertoire richness: RTK rarefaction, the Chao1 estimator, and Recon v2.1 estimates of unobserved clonotypes. Generation probabilities for all TCRbeta clonotypes obtained by the gDNA method from a handful of donors were computed using OLGA. As stored in TCRdb, this immuneACCESS dataset retains in-frame rearrangements with V and J assigned. A fraction of the clones does not appear; measured against another copy, unresolved V genes explain less than half of the discrepancy, and the remainder lacks a known reason. For V, J and clone size, that table is used; D and trimming come from the DNA. The sample yields 1.5 million to 2.5 million clones; about 94% were counted once. Of the sample, approximately 1% falls within the top ten clones.

From the cysteine up to the phenylalanine, the CDR3 has a length of 17 residues. The DNA shown is the 51-base CDR3, in frame from base 1. CDR1 and CDR2, per the germline V gene, are SGHAT and FQNNGV. The junction carries 18 bases between V and J, which are trimmed by 5 bases and 0 bases respectively. CD8 naive samples were obtained by positive selection for CCR7 among CD45RO-negative cells, yielding a CD45RA+CCR7+ population from which TemRA cells were excluded. The donors were healthy, HIV-negative adults who had no recently reported acute infections or vaccinations. Every donor was a Caucasian adult living in Nashville, Tennessee, USA. After blood collection by leukapheresis, PBMCs were isolated using Ficoll-Histopaque density gradient centrifugation and then cryopreserved in the vapor phase of liquid nitrogen. Analytical flow cytometry was used to check the purity and quantity of every magnetically sorted T cell population. From each sorted fraction, genomic DNA was isolated and quantified by UV absorbance on a Nanodrop 2000c.

As for this clone: Its binding antigen is unknown. No qualities accompany the bases; no much larger clone lies one base away.

The chain employs TRBV11-2 and TRBJ2-3; the D gene is unclear. The TCR comes from a man between 18 and 29 years old in good health. The sample consisted of naive CD8+ T cells sorted from blood. The cell subset or site label, as the study defines it: CD45RA+CCR7+. The nucleotides read TGTGCCAGCAGCCACTCCGGGCGCACTTCTAGCACAGATACGCAGTATTTT. Its protein reads: CASSHSGRTSSTDTQYF.